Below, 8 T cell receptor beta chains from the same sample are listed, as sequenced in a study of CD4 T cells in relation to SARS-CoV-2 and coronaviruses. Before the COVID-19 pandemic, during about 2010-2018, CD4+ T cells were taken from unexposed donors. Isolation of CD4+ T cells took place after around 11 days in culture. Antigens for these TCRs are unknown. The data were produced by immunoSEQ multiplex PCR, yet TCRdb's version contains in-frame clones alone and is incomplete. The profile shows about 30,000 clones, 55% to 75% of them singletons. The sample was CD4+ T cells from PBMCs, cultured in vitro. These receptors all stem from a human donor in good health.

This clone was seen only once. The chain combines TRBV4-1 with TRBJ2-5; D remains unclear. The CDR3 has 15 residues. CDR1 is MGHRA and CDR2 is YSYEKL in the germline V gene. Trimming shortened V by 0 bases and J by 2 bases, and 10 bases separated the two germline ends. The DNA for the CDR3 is TGCGCCAGCAGCCAAGATGATTGGAATCAAGAGACCCAGTACTTC. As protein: CASSQDDWNQETQYF.

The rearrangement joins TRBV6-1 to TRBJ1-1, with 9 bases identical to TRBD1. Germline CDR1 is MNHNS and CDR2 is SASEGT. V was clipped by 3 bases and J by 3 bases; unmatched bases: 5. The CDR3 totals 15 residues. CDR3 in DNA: TGTGCCAGCAGTGACCCGGGACAGGGTCACACTGAAGCTTTCTTT. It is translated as CASSDPGQGHTEAFF.

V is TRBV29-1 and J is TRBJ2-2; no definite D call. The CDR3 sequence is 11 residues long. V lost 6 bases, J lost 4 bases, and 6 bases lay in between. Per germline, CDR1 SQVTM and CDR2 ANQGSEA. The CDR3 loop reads CSVKGTGELFF. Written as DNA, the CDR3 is TGCAGCGTAAAGGGCACCGGGGAGCTGTTTTTT.

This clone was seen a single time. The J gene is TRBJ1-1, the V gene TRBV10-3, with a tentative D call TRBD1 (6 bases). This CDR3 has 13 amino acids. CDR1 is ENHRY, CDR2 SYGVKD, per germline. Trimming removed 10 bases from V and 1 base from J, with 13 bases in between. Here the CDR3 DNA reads TGTGCCACCGGAGGACAGCGGAACACTGAAGCTTTCTTT. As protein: CATGGQRNTEAFF.

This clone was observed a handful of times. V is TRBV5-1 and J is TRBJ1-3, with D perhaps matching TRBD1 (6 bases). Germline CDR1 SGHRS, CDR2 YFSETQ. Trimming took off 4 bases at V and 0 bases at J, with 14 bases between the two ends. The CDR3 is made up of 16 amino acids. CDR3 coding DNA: TGCGCCAGCAGCGGGGGAGGACAGAACTCTGGAAACACCATATATTTT. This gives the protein CASSGGGQNSGNTIYF.

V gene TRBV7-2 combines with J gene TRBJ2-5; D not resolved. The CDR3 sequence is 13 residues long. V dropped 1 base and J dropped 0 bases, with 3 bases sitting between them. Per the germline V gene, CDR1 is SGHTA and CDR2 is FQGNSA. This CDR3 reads CASSLGDQETQYF. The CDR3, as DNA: TGTGCCAGCAGCTTAGGAGACCAAGAGACCCAGTACTTC.

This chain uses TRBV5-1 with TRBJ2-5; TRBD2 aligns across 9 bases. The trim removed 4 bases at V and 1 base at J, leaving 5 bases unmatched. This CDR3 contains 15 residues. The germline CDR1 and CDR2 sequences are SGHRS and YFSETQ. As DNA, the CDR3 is TGCGCCAGCAGCGGACTAGCGCGAAGCCAAGAGACCCAGTACTTC. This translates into CASSGLARSQETQYF.

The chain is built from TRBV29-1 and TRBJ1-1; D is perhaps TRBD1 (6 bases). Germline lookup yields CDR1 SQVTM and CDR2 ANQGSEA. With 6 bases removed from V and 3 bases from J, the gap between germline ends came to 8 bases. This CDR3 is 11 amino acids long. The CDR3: CSVSGDTEAFF. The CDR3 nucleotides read TGCAGCGTCTCAGGGGACACTGAAGCTTTCTTT.